Below, 27 T cell receptor beta chains from the same sample are listed, as sequenced in a study of identical twins. One entry per CDR3 protein, called by TCRdb with MiXCR from the 5' RACE reads. The sample shows around 290,000 distinct CDR3 sequences, around 9.7% of them seen only once. The sample was also linked to a second study, of yellow fever vaccine responses in identical twins.

What was sequenced was CD8+ T cells sorted from blood. The receptors derive from a woman under 30 in good health.

Many counts were recorded for this clonotype. The chain joins TRBV7-3 to TRBJ2-7; D unclear. The CDR3 is 13 amino acids. Trimming took off 0 bases at V and 4 bases at J, with 7 bases between the two ends. Germline lookup yields CDR1 SGHTA and CDR2 FQGTGA. CDR3 DNA sequence: TGTGCCAGCAGCTTAACTTCGGGTTACGAGCAGTACTTC. Translated, it gives CASSLTSGYEQYF.

This clonotype was counted between two and nine times. The V gene is TRBV7-3, the J gene TRBJ2-1; D is ambiguous. Trimming left V 7 bases short and J 8 bases short, with 15 bases between. This CDR3 is 13 amino acids long. Germline CDR1 and CDR2: SGHTA and FQGTGA. The CDR3 region has the DNA TGTGCCAGCATTAGGGCTAGATTTTATGAGCAGTTCTTC. Its protein is CASIRARFYEQFF.

The V call is TRBV4-1, the J call TRBJ2-3; 12 bases are a match to TRBD2. CDR3 size: 18 residues. CDR1 is MGHRA, CDR2 YSYEKL, per germline. After removal of 2 bases from V and 2 bases from J, the junction contained 8 bases not matched to a gene. The CDR3 reads CASSQSPGLAGTTDTQYF. The CDR3 DNA reads as TGCGCCAGCAGCCAATCACCGGGACTAGCGGGTACCACAGATACGCAGTATTTT.

This clonotype was observed many times. The rearrangement links TRBV5-6 to TRBJ1-1; no clear D gene. V was shortened by 1 base and J by 5 bases, with 6 bases between the two germline ends. Germline CDR1 is SGHDT and CDR2 is YYEEEE. The CDR3 runs 12 residues. CDR3 loop: CASSLQITEAFF. Written as DNA, the CDR3 is TGTGCCAGCAGCTTGCAAATAACTGAAGCTTTCTTT. Full variable domain (rest looked up from reference TRBV5-6 and TRBJ1-1): DAGVTQSPTHLIKTRGQQVTLRCSPKSGHDTVSWYQQALGQGPQFIFQYYEEEERQRGNFPDRFSGHQFPNYSSELNVNALLLGDSALYLCASSLQITEAFFGQGTRLTVV.

This rearrangement joins TRBV28 to TRBJ2-6; D is uncertain. From germline, CDR1 is MDHEN and CDR2 SYDVKM. The germline V and J ends were trimmed by 8 bases and 5 bases, with 10 bases remaining between them. This CDR3 has 13 amino acids. DNA of the CDR3: TGTGCCAGCCGCAGCTTGTGGGCCAACGTCCTGACTTTC. It codes for CASRSLWANVLTF. Filled out from reference TRBV28 and TRBJ2-6, the complete variable domain reads DVKVTQSSRYLVKRTGEKVFLECVQDMDHENMFWYRQDPGLGLRLIYFSYDVKMKEKGDIPEGYSVSREKKERFSLILESASTNQTSMYLCASRSLWANVLTFGAGSRLTVL.

The chain has TRBV29-1 and TRBJ2-7; 7 bases are shared with TRBD1. CDR1 and CDR2 (germline): SQVTM, ANQGSEA. This CDR3 contains 14 residues. The J segment lost 1 base and the V segment lost 1 base, leaving 4 bases of the junction unmatched. The CDR3 spells CSVEGTGESYEQYF. CDR3 bases: TGCAGCGTTGAAGGGACAGGAGAGTCCTACGAGCAGTACTTC.

This clonotype was recorded many times. The chain couples TRBV29-1 to TRBJ2-1; no firm D call. CDR3 length: 10 residues. The germline V gene encodes CDR1 SQVTM and CDR2 ANQGSEA. V shed 4 bases and J shed 9 bases, with 7 bases lying between them. The CDR3 nucleotides are TGCAGCGTTGGGGCTTTTGAGCAGTTCTTC. The encoded protein is CSVGAFEQFF.

In DNA form, the CDR3 reads TGTGCCAGCAGTTTTTGGGACGGGAGAATCTACGAGCAGTACTTC. As protein: CASSFWDGRIYEQYF. The rearrangement joins TRBV28 to TRBJ2-7; the D gene is possibly TRBD2 (6 bases). V lost 3 bases and J lost 3, with 15 bases in between. This CDR3 spans 15 amino acids. From germline, CDR1 is MDHEN and CDR2 SYDVKM.

V gene TRBV4-2 combines with J gene TRBJ2-3; 11 nucleotides match TRBD2. Trimming took 1 base from V and 2 from J; bases not matched to a gene: 8. The CDR3 runs 18 residues. CDR1 is LGHNA, CDR2 YNFKEQ, per germline. The CDR3 loop reads CASSQAFRLAGLTDTQYF. As DNA, the CDR3 is TGTGCCAGCAGCCAAGCCTTCAGACTAGCGGGACTCACAGATACGCAGTATTTT.

The sample holds a few counts of this clonotype. V gene TRBV20-1 combines with J gene TRBJ2-1; 10 bases fit TRBD2. Germline V gene lookup returns CDR1 DFQATT and CDR2 SNEGSKA (reference sequence). J gave up 9 bases and V 0 bases, and 8 bases lay outside the gene matches. The CDR3 runs 15 residues. The CDR3 loop reads CSARDLAGVRFEQFF. The CDR3 DNA reads as TGCAGTGCTAGAGATCTAGCGGGAGTGCGATTTGAGCAGTTCTTC.

At least ten counts were recorded for this clonotype. The chain uses TRBV28 and TRBJ2-3; TRBD1 aligns across 9 bases. The germline CDR1 and CDR2 sequences are MDHEN and SYDVKM. J was trimmed by 0 bases and V by 2 bases; bases with no gene match: 9. The CDR3 spans 18 residues. The CDR3, as DNA: TGTGCCAGCAGTTTACCGCGGGACAGGGCGACTAGCACAGATACGCAGTATTTT. This gives the protein CASSLPRDRATSTDTQYF.

The chain links TRBV18 to TRBJ2-7; D is unresolved. Trimming took 6 bases from V and 1 from J, leaving 25 bases between them. Germline CDR1 reads KGHSH; CDR2 reads LQKENI. This CDR3 contains 18 residues. CDR3 bases: TGTGCCAGCTCCCTCAAACGGGTCGTTCGACAACTTTCCTACGAGCAGTACTTC. It is translated as CASSLKRVVRQLSYEQYF.

Many counts were recorded for this clonotype. CDR3 nucleotide sequence: TGCGCCAGCAGCCAAGACCTGGGCGCCTACGAGCAGTACTTC. Translating gives CASSQDLGAYEQYF. The rearrangement uses TRBV4-3 and TRBJ2-7; D is undetermined. Germline CDR1 is LGHNA and CDR2 is YSLEER. The CDR3 consists of 14 residues. V lost 0 bases and J lost 2, with 8 bases in between.

This clonotype has at least ten counts. This sequence joins TRBV7-9 and TRBJ2-3, with no clear D. Trimming shortened V by 4 bases and J by 0 bases, and 14 bases separated the two germline ends. This CDR3 has 16 amino acids. The V gene's germline CDR1 is SEHNR and CDR2 FQNEAQ (reference sequence). CDR3 bases: TGTGCCAGCAGCTACTATCCACCCGGAAGCACAGATACGCAGTATTTT. Amino acid sequence: CASSYYPPGSTDTQYF.

V and J are TRBV7-9 and TRBJ1-1, with a weak D call TRBD1 (5 bases). Germline values: CDR1 SEHNR, CDR2 FQNEAQ (reference sequence). This CDR3 has 15 amino acids. The ends were cut back, 6 bases at V and 6 bases at J, with 20 bases in the middle. Written as DNA, the CDR3 is TGTGCCAGCAGTACGGGGCCGGGGTCACTCGCTGAAGCTTTCTTT. Translated: CASSTGPGSLAEAFF.

This clonotype came up many times. This chain joins TRBV27 and TRBJ1-5; TRBD1 might be the D (6 bases). CDR1 is MNHEY, CDR2 SMNVEV, per germline (reference sequence). Trimming took 6 bases from V and 6 from J, leaving 9 bases between them. The CDR3 is 12 amino acids. The CDR3 region has the DNA TGTGCCAGCAGCCCAGGGGCTCAGCCCCAGCATTTT. It yields the protein CASSPGAQPQHF.

This clonotype was observed many times. V and J are TRBV5-1 and TRBJ2-3; D not certain. Germline V gene sequence: CDR1 SGHRS, CDR2 YFSETQ. Trimming shortened V by 3 bases and J by 3 bases, and 8 bases separated the two germline ends. This CDR3 has 13 amino acids. The CDR3 spells CASSSWGTDTQYF. In DNA form, the CDR3 reads TGCGCCAGCAGCTCCTGGGGAACAGATACGCAGTATTTT.

The rearrangement uses TRBV4-3 and TRBJ2-7, with unresolved D. The CDR3 has 18 residues. Per the germline V gene, CDR1 is LGHNA and CDR2 is YSLEER. Trimming pared 2 bases from V and 5 bases from J, leaving 25 bases between. The DNA of the CDR3 is TGCGCCAGCAGCCAATCGCATCCCGGCAGCCCTGCTTCCCACGAGCAGTACTTC. Translation gives CASSQSHPGSPASHEQYF.

This clonotype was recorded a few times. The chain combines TRBV27 with TRBJ2-2; the D is unclear. Trimming stripped 5 bases from V and 0 bases from J, with 10 bases between. The germline gives CDR1 MNHEY, CDR2 SMNVEV (reference sequence). The CDR3 runs 15 residues. DNA for the CDR3: TGTGCCAGCAGTCTGCAATCCTCGAACACCGGGGAGCTGTTTTTT. As protein: CASSLQSSNTGELFF.

This chain connects TRBV12-3 or TRBV12-4 to TRBJ1-2; D gene unclear. The CDR3 sequence is 15 residues long. The V gene lost 0 bases and the J gene lost 0 bases, with 8 bases spanning the gap. This chain's CDR3 is CASSLATGSNYGYTF. The CDR3 DNA sequence: TGTGCCAGCAGTTTAGCGACTGGTTCTAACTATGGCTACACCTTC.

This clonotype was detected a few times. This rearrangement joins TRBV7-9 to TRBJ2-7; 8 bases agree with TRBD2. The CDR3 spans 15 residues. V lost 1 base and J lost 2; bases outside the gene matches: 4. CDR1 SEHNR and CDR2 FQNEAQ come from the germline V gene (reference sequence). The CDR3 loop is CASSLGAGGTYEQYF. In nucleotides, the CDR3 is TGTGCCAGCAGCTTAGGGGCGGGGGGAACCTACGAGCAGTACTTC.

This rearrangement joins TRBV7-6 to TRBJ2-5; 9 bases line up with TRBD1. The CDR3 covers 17 residues. J gave up 4 bases and V 3 bases, and 12 bases lay outside the gene matches. Germline CDR1 reads SGHVS; CDR2 reads FNYEAQ. The CDR3 region has the DNA TGTGCCAGCAGCTTGAGAGCCGGGACAGGGAAGAGAGAGACCCAGTACTTC. Translated, it gives CASSLRAGTGKRETQYF.

This clonotype occurred many times. The V and J genes are TRBV12-3 or TRBV12-4 and TRBJ2-7, with D possibly TRBD2 on 6 matching bases. V lost 1 base and J 3 bases, leaving 7 bases between the germline ends. CDR3 length equals 13 residues. The CDR3 coding sequence is TGTGCCAGCAGTTTAGGGGGGGTCTACGAGCAGTACTTC. Translated, it gives CASSLGGVYEQYF.

This clonotype was seen a few times. This chain links TRBV7-2 with TRBJ2-6; D is uncertain. Germline-derived CDR1 and CDR2 are SGHTA and FQGNSA. The CDR3 has 14 amino acids. The ends were cut back, 4 bases at V and 0 bases at J, with 4 bases in the middle. The CDR3: CASSSDSGANVLTF. In DNA form, the CDR3 reads TGTGCCAGCAGCTCCGACTCTGGGGCCAACGTCCTGACTTTC.

This clonotype has a count of ten or more. The CDR3: CASRTGTGNTGELFF. CDR3 coding DNA: TGCGCCAGCAGAACCGGGACAGGGAACACCGGGGAGCTGTTTTTT. The chain couples TRBV5-1 to TRBJ2-2; the match to TRBD1 covers 8 bases. The V segment lost 5 bases and the J segment 1 base; nucleotides outside the gene matches: 4. CDR3 size: 15 residues. Per germline, CDR1 SGHRS and CDR2 YFSETQ.

This clonotype showed up just a few times. CDR3 sequence (DNA): TGTGCCAGCAGAAGCGGAGGCGAGCAGTTCTTC. This gives the protein CASRSGGEQFF. The chain couples TRBV12-3 or TRBV12-4 to TRBJ2-1; D may be TRBD2 (5 bases). The CDR3 has 11 residues. The V and J ends lost 6 bases and 10 bases respectively, with 10 bases between them.

The gene calls are TRBV20-1 and TRBJ2-7; D remains ambiguous. Trimming removed 6 bases from V and 1 base from J, with 16 bases in between. The CDR3 loop spans 14 amino acids. Germline CDR1 DFQATT, CDR2 SNEGSKA (reference sequence). This chain's CDR3 is CSANGPLRSYEQYF. The CDR3 region has the DNA TGCAGTGCCAATGGACCGTTAAGATCCTACGAGCAGTACTTC.